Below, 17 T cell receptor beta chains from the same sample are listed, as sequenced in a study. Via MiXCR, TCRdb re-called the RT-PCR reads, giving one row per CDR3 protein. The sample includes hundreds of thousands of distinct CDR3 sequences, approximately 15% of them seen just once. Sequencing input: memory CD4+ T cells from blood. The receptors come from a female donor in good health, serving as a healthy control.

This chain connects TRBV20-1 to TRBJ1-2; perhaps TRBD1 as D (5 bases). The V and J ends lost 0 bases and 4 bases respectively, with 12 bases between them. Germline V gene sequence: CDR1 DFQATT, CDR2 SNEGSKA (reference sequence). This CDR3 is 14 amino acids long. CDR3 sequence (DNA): TGCAGTGCTAGAGATCCCCAGGGTCCCTATGGCTACACCTTC. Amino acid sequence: CSARDPQGPYGYTF.

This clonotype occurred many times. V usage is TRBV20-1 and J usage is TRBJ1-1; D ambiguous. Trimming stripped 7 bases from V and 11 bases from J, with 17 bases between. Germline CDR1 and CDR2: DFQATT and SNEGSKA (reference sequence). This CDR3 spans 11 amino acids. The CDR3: CSVLVQRVAFF. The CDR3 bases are TGCAGTGTCCTCGTACAGCGGGTGGCTTTCTTT.

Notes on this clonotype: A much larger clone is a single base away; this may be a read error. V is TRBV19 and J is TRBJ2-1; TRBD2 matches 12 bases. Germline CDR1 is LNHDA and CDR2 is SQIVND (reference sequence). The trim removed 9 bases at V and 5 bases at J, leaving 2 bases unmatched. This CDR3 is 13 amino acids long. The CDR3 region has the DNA TGTGCCAGCAGGACTAGCGGGAACAATGAGCAGTTCTTC. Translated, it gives CASRTSGNNEQFF. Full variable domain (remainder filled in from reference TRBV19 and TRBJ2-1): DGGITQSPKYLFRKEGQNVTLSCEQNLNHDAMYWYRQDPGQGLRLIYYSQIVNDFQKGDIAEGYSVSREKKESFPLTVTSAQKNPTAFYLCASRTSGNNEQFFGPGTRLTVL.

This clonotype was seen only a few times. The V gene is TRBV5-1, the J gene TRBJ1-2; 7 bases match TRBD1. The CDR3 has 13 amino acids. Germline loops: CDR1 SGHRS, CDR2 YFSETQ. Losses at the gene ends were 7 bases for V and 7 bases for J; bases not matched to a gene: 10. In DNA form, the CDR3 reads TGCGCCAGCGCAGGCACAGGGGACTTTGGCTACACCTTC. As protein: CASAGTGDFGYTF.

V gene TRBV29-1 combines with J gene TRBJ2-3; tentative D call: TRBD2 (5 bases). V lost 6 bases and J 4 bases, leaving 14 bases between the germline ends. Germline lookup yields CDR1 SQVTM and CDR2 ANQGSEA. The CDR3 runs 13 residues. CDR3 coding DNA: TGCAGCGTCTTCCGGGGTGACCCAGATACGCAGTATTTT. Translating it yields CSVFRGDPDTQYF.

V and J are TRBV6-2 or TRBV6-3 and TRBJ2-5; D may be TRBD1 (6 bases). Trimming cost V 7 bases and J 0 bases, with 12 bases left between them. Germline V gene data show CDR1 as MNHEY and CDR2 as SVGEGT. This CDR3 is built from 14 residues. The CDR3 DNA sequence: TGTGCCAGCACCAGCGGACAGAACCAAGAGACCCAGTACTTC. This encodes CASTSGQNQETQYF.

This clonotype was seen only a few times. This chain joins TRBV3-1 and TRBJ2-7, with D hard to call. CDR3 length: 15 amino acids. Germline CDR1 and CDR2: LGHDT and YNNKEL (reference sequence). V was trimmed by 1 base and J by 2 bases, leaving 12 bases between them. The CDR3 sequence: CASSQVGLGTYEQYF. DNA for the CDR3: TGTGCCAGCAGCCAAGTGGGTTTGGGGACCTACGAGCAGTACTTC.

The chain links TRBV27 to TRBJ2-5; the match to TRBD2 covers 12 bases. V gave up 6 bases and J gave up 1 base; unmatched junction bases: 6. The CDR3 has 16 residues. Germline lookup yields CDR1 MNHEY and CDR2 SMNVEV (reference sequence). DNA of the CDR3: TGTGCCAGCAGCTCCCCTAGCGGGAGGGCCCAAGAGACCCAGTACTTC. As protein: CASSSPSGRAQETQYF.

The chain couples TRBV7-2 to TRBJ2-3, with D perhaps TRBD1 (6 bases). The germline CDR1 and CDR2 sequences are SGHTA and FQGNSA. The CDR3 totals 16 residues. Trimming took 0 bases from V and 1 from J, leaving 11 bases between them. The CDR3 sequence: CASSLAGTPRTDTQYF. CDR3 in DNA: TGTGCCAGCAGCTTAGCTGGGACACCCCGCACAGATACGCAGTATTTT.

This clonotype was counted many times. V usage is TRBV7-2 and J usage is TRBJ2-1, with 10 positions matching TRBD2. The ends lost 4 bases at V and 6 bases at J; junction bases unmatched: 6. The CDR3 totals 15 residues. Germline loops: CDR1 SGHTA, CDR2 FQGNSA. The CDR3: CASSSGLAHGNEQFF. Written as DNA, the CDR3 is TGTGCCAGCAGCTCGGGACTAGCGCACGGCAATGAGCAGTTCTTC.

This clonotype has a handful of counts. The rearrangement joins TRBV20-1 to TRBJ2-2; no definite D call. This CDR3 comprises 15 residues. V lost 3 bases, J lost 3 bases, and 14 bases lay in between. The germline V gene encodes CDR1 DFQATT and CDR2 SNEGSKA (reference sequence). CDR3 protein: CSASPGVLDTGELFF. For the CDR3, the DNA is TGCAGTGCTAGTCCCGGCGTCCTTGACACCGGGGAGCTGTTTTTT.

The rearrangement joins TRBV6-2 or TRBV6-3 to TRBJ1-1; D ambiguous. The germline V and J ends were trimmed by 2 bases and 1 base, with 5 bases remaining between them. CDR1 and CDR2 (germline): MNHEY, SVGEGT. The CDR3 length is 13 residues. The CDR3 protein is CASSYRTNTEAFF. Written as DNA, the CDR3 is TGTGCCAGCAGTTACCGGACGAACACTGAAGCTTTCTTT.

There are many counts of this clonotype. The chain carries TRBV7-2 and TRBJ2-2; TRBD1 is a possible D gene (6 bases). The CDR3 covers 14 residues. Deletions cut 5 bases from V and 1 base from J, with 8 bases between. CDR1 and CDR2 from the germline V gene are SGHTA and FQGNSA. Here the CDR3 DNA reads TGTGCCAGCAGCGGACAGAGGAACACCGGGGAGCTGTTTTTT. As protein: CASSGQRNTGELFF.

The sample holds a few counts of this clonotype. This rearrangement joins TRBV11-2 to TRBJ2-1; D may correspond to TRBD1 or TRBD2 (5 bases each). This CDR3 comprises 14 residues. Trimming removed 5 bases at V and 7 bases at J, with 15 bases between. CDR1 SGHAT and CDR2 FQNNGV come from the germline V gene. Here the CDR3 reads CASSGTLEVNEQFF. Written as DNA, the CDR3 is TGTGCCAGCAGCGGGACGTTAGAGGTGAATGAGCAGTTCTTC. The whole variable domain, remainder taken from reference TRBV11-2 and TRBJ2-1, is EAGVAQSPRYKIIEKRQSVAFWCNPISGHATLYWYQQILGQGPKLLIQFQNNGVVDDSQLPKDRFSAERLKGVDSTLKIQPAKLEDSAVYLCASSGTLEVNEQFFGPGTRLTVL.

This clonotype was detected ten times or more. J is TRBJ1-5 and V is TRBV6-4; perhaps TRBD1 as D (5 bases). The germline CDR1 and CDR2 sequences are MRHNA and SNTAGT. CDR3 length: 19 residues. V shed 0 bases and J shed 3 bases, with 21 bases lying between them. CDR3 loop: CASSDSMWWPTGLNQPQHF. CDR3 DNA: TGTGCCAGCAGTGACTCCATGTGGTGGCCCACAGGTCTCAATCAGCCCCAGCATTTT.

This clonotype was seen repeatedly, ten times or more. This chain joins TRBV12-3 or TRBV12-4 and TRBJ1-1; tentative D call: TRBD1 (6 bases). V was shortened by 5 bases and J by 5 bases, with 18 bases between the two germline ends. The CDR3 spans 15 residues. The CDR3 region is CASSLRRGAGTEAFF. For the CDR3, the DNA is TGTGCCAGCAGTCTTCGGAGGGGGGCTGGTACTGAAGCTTTCTTT.

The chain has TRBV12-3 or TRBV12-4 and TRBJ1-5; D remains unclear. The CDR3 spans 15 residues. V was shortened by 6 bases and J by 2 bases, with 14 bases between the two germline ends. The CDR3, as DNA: TGTGCCAGCAGCAACACCGTAGCAGGCAATCAGCCCCAGCATTTT. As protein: CASSNTVAGNQPQHF.